This entry describes one TCR beta chain. The sample comes from a study of blood T cells in healthy people across ages. V gave up 5 bases and J gave up 1 base, with 10 bases separating them. CDR1 and CDR2 from the germline V gene are SGHVS and FNYEAQ. CDR3 length: 14 amino acids. A second roughly 6 to 11 cycle PCR used barcoded and J-beta primers. Every cDNA molecule carried a tag from a template-switch adaptor bearing 12 random nucleotides. TCRdb analysed the 5' RACE reads with MiXCR anew, one entry per CDR3 protein. The table lists about 1 million distinct CDR3 sequences, under 55% of them singletons, with approximately 19% in the top ten. The donors, aged about 6 to 95, were healthy Caucasians from Russia. Per sample, at least 5 micrograms of total RNA were extracted.

The chain joins TRBV7-6 to TRBJ2-3, with D perhaps TRBD1 or TRBD2 (5 bases each). The source is a woman aged 55-75 years in good health. The sequenced sample consisted of blood. As DNA, the CDR3 is TGTGCCAGCAGCCTCAGGGACGGCACAGATACGCAGTATTTT. This encodes CASSLRDGTDTQYF.